This T cell receptor beta chain was documented in a study of blood T cell repertoires in COVID-19. The table came from immunoSEQ multiplex PCR; TCRdb's copy has only in-frame clones and leaves some out. The sample yields fewer than 250,000 clones, roughly four fifths seen once. Per germline, CDR1 SGHVS and CDR2 FQNEAQ. The CDR3 is 16 amino acids. V lost 1 base to trimming and J lost 0 bases, with 7 bases between them. This sequence originates from a woman aged 50 to 60 with acute or convalescent COVID-19. The V gene is TRBV7-8, the J gene TRBJ2-6; D remains ambiguous. Source material: peripheral blood. The CDR3 spells CASSLGARSGANVLTF. DNA for the CDR3: TGTGCCAGCAGCTTAGGCGCTCGCTCTGGGGCCAACGTCCTGACTTTC.